These T cell receptor beta chains were read from a single sample in a study of neoadjuvant anti-PD-1 for oral cavity cancer. The repertoire was sequenced with immunoSEQ multiplex PCR; TCRdb's copy has only in-frame clones and lacks some. This sample has some 14,000 clones, with 60% to 70% found just once. The input for sequencing was PBMCs, taken before nivolumab (anti-PD-1) treatment. Every receptor here comes from a person aged 35-79 years with oral cavity squamous cell carcinoma. CDR3s include the opening cysteine and the closing phenylalanine or tryptophan. The D gene is left open where the match is weak. A clone size is listed for some rows: how often the clone was seen (once, few, many), or a class if it is expanded.

d_call: -; v_call: TRBV18; clone_size: once; cdr3_length: 13; j_call: TRBJ2-5; cdr3_aa: CASSPGVQETQYF; cdr3_nt: TGTGCCAGCTCACCAGGCGTCCAAGAGACCCAGTACTTC
d_call: -; v_call: TRBV7-2; clone_size: -; cdr3_length: 15; j_call: TRBJ1-5; cdr3_aa: CASSLSGSGNQPQHF; cdr3_nt: TGTGCCAGCAGCTTATCAGGGTCTGGCAATCAGCCCCAGCATTTT
d_call: -; v_call: TRBV9; clone_size: -; cdr3_length: 14; j_call: TRBJ1-4; cdr3_aa: CASSVTDTNEKLFF; cdr3_nt: TGTGCCAGCAGCGTCACAGACACTAATGAAAAACTGTTTTTT
d_call: -; v_call: TRBV5-8; clone_size: -; cdr3_length: 12; j_call: TRBJ2-7; cdr3_aa: CASSQQGYEQYF; cdr3_nt: TGTGCCAGCAGTCAACAGGGATACGAGCAGTACTTC
d_call: -; v_call: TRBV10-3; clone_size: -; cdr3_length: 14; j_call: TRBJ1-5; cdr3_aa: CAISDIDSNQPQHF; cdr3_nt: TGTGCCATCAGTGACATAGATAGCAATCAGCCCCAGCATTTT
d_call: -; v_call: TRBV6-1; clone_size: -; cdr3_length: 15; j_call: TRBJ2-1; cdr3_aa: CASSEERTPYNEQFF; cdr3_nt: TGTGCCAGCAGTGAAGAGAGGACCCCCTACAATGAGCAGTTCTTC
d_call: -; v_call: TRBV5-1; clone_size: -; cdr3_length: 11; j_call: TRBJ2-1; cdr3_aa: CASSPHNEQFF; cdr3_nt: TGCGCCAGCAGCCCACACAATGAGCAGTTCTTC
d_call: -; v_call: TRBV6-1; clone_size: -; cdr3_length: 14; j_call: TRBJ1-5; cdr3_aa: CASRRDILKQPQHF; cdr3_nt: TGTGCCAGCAGACGGGACATCTTAAAACAGCCCCAGCATTTT
d_call: -; v_call: TRBV11-2; clone_size: -; cdr3_length: 15; j_call: TRBJ1-4; cdr3_aa: CASSLRDRNNEKLFF; cdr3_nt: TGTGCCAGCAGCCTCCGGGACCGAAATAATGAAAAACTGTTTTTT
d_call: TRBD1; v_call: TRBV11-2; clone_size: -; cdr3_length: 15; j_call: TRBJ2-2; cdr3_aa: CASSLVQGGTGELFF; cdr3_nt: TGTGCCAGCAGCTTAGTACAGGGGGGCACCGGGGAGCTGTTTTTT
d_call: -; v_call: TRBV2; clone_size: -; cdr3_length: 14; j_call: TRBJ2-5; cdr3_aa: CASSGRLGAETQYF; cdr3_nt: TGTGCCAGCAGTGGTCGTCTAGGAGCTGAGACCCAGTACTTC
d_call: -; v_call: TRBV6-1; clone_size: -; cdr3_length: 18; j_call: TRBJ2-5; cdr3_aa: CASSEAQVRLALRETQYF; cdr3_nt: TGTGCCAGCAGTGAAGCGCAAGTCCGGCTAGCGCTTAGGGAGACCCAGTACTTC
d_call: -; v_call: TRBV6-1; clone_size: -; cdr3_length: 13; j_call: TRBJ1-2; cdr3_aa: CASGYLGAYGYTF; cdr3_nt: TGTGCCAGCGGGTATTTAGGGGCCTATGGCTACACCTTC
d_call: -; v_call: TRBV28; clone_size: -; cdr3_length: 13; j_call: TRBJ2-3; cdr3_aa: CASSFLARDTQYF; cdr3_nt: TGTGCCAGCAGTTTTTTAGCAAGAGATACGCAGTATTTT
d_call: TRBD2; v_call: TRBV6-1; clone_size: -; cdr3_length: 15; j_call: TRBJ2-5; cdr3_aa: CASSPLAGAQETQYF; cdr3_nt: TGTGCCAGCAGTCCTTTAGCGGGGGCCCAAGAGACCCAGTACTTC
d_call: -; v_call: TRBV4-2; clone_size: few; cdr3_length: 15; j_call: TRBJ1-5; cdr3_aa: CASSPIRDGNQPQHF; cdr3_nt: TGTGCCAGCAGCCCAATCCGGGACGGCAATCAGCCCCAGCATTTT
d_call: -; v_call: TRBV5-6; clone_size: -; cdr3_length: 13; j_call: TRBJ2-5; cdr3_aa: CASSAGLPETQYF; cdr3_nt: TGTGCCAGCAGCGCCGGACTTCCAGAGACCCAGTACTTC
d_call: -; v_call: TRBV15; clone_size: -; cdr3_length: 18; j_call: TRBJ1-2; cdr3_aa: CATSRGISDRSSNYGYTF; cdr3_nt: TGTGCCACCAGCAGAGGGATTTCCGACAGGAGTTCTAACTATGGCTACACCTTC